The 5 T cell receptor beta chains given below trace back to one sample, sequenced in a study of human CD8 memory T cell subsets. Progenitor exhausted-like CD8+ memory cells (TPEX) were CCR7+ PD-1+ TIGIT+. It was UMI-labeled 5' RACE by which the TCR beta libraries were made. TCRdb processed the 5' RACE reads again and assigns one entry to each CDR3 protein, with no DNA. The table lists some 5,300 distinct CDR3 sequences. Sequenced material: CD8+ T cells from PBMCs. Receptor source: a human donor in good health.

This chain links TRBV20-1 with TRBJ2-7; TCRdb calls TRBD2, which cannot be checked without DNA. The CDR3 totals 16 residues. Germline V gene lookup returns CDR1 DFQATT and CDR2 SNEGSKA (reference sequence). The CDR3 region is CSAAGTSVLNSYEQYF.

The chain carries TRBV2 and TRBJ1-2; TCRdb indicates TRBD1, and absent DNA this call remains unverified. This CDR3 is built from 11 residues. Per germline, CDR1 SNHLY and CDR2 FYNNEI. This CDR3 is CAAAGEGGYTF.

This CDR3 reads CASSLLGTDVSYNSPLHF. This chain links TRBV28 with TRBJ1-6; TCRdb's D call of TRBD1 is untestable without DNA. Germline CDR1 is MDHEN and CDR2 is SYDVKM. The CDR3 is 18 residues long.

The CDR3 protein is CSARTGNTGELFF. The chain uses TRBV20-1 and TRBJ2-2; as DNA is missing, the TRBD1 call by TCRdb cannot be tested. This CDR3 spans 13 amino acids. Germline loops: CDR1 DFQATT, CDR2 SNEGSKA (reference sequence).

This clonotype registers medium-sized by frequency. This chain joins TRBV10-3 and TRBJ2-3; without DNA, the TCRdb call of TRBD2 cannot be checked. This CDR3 has 16 amino acids. Germline values: CDR1 ENHRY, CDR2 SYGVKD. CDR3 in amino acids: CAISESAGPYTDTQYF.